The clone carrying this T cell receptor beta chain was counted a few times. The unsorted PBMC replicate PCRs were performed with roughly 300 ng DNA, around 32,000 T cell genomes. Authors' data handling: Junction-only sequences produced by ImmunoSEQ had no quality scores, so filtering differed. Produced via immunoSEQ multiplex PCR; TCRdb's table is partial and in-frame only. The V and J calls and the clone size are those of that table, but D and trimming were determined from the DNA. The sample includes around 500,000 clones, around 80% of them seen just once. V was clipped by 4 bases and J by 12 bases; unmatched bases: 16. Looked up from germline, CDR1 is SEHNR and CDR2 is FQNEAQ (reference sequence). The CDR3 runs 15 residues. This sample stems from a study of shared clonotypes between healthy human individuals.

This rearrangement joins TRBV7-9 to TRBJ1-2, with 8 bases matching TRBD1. Sequenced: PBMCs. The sequence derives from a woman aged 40 to 50 in good health. Some clones in this sample may be carry-over from other donors' samples. The CDR3 nucleotides read TGTGCCAGCAGCTCTACAGTGGGACAGGACACCATTAACACCTTC. It encodes CASSSTVGQDTINTF.